Following are 10 T cell receptor beta chains from one sample sequenced in a study of blood T cell repertoires in COVID-19. Clones were sequenced by immunoSEQ multiplex PCR, and TCRdb holds only the in-frame ones, with some missing. The sample has 250,000 to 350,000 clones, around 85% seen once; the top ten hold roughly 1.6%. Sequences were obtained from peripheral blood. Every receptor here comes from a human donor with COVID-19, enrolled during active disease. The donor label of this sample is uncertain.

This clone has at least ten counts. The rearrangement joins TRBV12-5 to TRBJ2-5, with D possibly being TRBD2 (7 bases). The germline V gene encodes CDR1 LGHNT and CDR2 FRNRAP. Trimming cost V 7 bases and J 4 bases, with 16 bases left between them. The CDR3 has 14 residues. The DNA of the CDR3 is TGTGCTAGTGCCCCAACCGGGGGGCCAGAGACCCAGTACTTC. Amino acid sequence: CASAPTGGPETQYF.

This clone has a single count. V usage is TRBV18 and J usage is TRBJ1-3; 10 bases are shared with TRBD1. J lost 1 base, V lost 3 bases, and 0 bases had no gene match. The CDR3 is 15 residues long. Germline-derived CDR1 and CDR2 are KGHSH and LQKENI. The DNA of the CDR3 is TGTGCCAGCTCACCGGACAGGGGGTCTGGAAACACCATATATTTT. Encoded protein: CASSPDRGSGNTIYF.

V usage is TRBV28 and J usage is TRBJ1-5; tentative D call: TRBD1 (5 bases). This CDR3 has 13 amino acids. Germline V gene lookup returns CDR1 MDHEN and CDR2 SYDVKM. The V end lost 6 bases, the J end lost 5 bases, and 11 bases lay between the germline ends. The CDR3 protein is CASSGTVYQPQHF. The CDR3 nucleotides read TGTGCCAGCAGCGGGACTGTTTATCAGCCCCAGCATTTT. The full variable domain, in which reference TRBV28 and TRBJ1-5 provide the parts outside the CDR3, is DVKVTQSSRYLVKRTGEKVFLECVQDMDHENMFWYRQDPGLGLRLIYFSYDVKMKEKGDIPEGYSVSREKKERFSLILESASTNQTSMYLCASSGTVYQPQHFGDGTRLSIL.

The rearrangement joins TRBV5-5 to TRBJ2-1; 12 nucleotides agree with TRBD1. This CDR3 has 15 amino acids. Germline CDR1 reads SGHKS; CDR2 reads YYEKEE (reference sequence). Germline trimming cut 4 bases from V and 8 bases from J; bases unmatched to any gene: 7. The CDR3 region is CASSGGTGGWDEQFF. CDR3 nucleotides: TGTGCCAGCAGCGGTGGGACAGGGGGCTGGGATGAGCAGTTCTTC. The full variable domain, in which reference TRBV5-5 and TRBJ2-1 provide the parts outside the CDR3, is DAGVTQSPTHLIKTRGQQVTLRCSPISGHKSVSWYQQVLGQGPQFIFQYYEKEERGRGNFPDRFSARQFPNYSSELNVNALLLGDSALYLCASSGGTGGWDEQFFGPGTRLTVL.

This clone has a single count. The J gene is TRBJ2-2, the V gene TRBV5-5; TRBD2 aligns across 7 bases. Germline V lookup: CDR1 SGHKS, CDR2 YYEKEE (reference sequence). Trimming at V came to 5 bases and at J to 3 bases, leaving 7 bases not matched to a gene. The CDR3 contains 15 residues. DNA of the CDR3: TGTGCCAGCAGAAGAGCGGGGAGAGACACCGGGGAGCTGTTTTTT. This translates into CASRRAGRDTGELFF. Together with reference TRBV5-5 and TRBJ2-2, the CDR3 gives the full variable domain: DAGVTQSPTHLIKTRGQQVTLRCSPISGHKSVSWYQQVLGQGPQFIFQYYEKEERGRGNFPDRFSARQFPNYSSELNVNALLLGDSALYLCASRRAGRDTGELFFGEGSRLTVL.

The chain joins TRBV5-6 to TRBJ1-5, with 8 bases that match TRBD1. The germline CDR1 and CDR2 sequences are SGHDT and YYEEEE. V lost 1 base and J lost 7; bases outside the gene matches: 7. The CDR3 consists of 15 residues. In DNA, the CDR3 is TGTGCCAGCAGCTTGACAGGGGGTGAGGGGCAGCCCCAGCATTTT. Amino acids: CASSLTGGEGQPQHF.

The rearrangement joins TRBV12-3 or TRBV12-4 to TRBJ1-2; D perhaps matches TRBD1 (6 bases). Trimming took off 5 bases at V and 4 bases at J, with 8 bases between the two ends. This CDR3 region has 12 residues. Here the CDR3 DNA reads TGTGCCAGCAGTCGGACAGCCTATGGCTACACCTTC. Protein product: CASSRTAYGYTF.

J is TRBJ2-7 and V is TRBV28; 10 bases align to TRBD1. J lost 1 base, V lost 3 bases, and 12 bases had no gene match. Germline values: CDR1 MDHEN, CDR2 SYDVKM. The CDR3 contains 18 residues. Written as DNA, the CDR3 is TGTGCCAGCAGTTTTTGGCTTGTAGGGGACAGGGGATCCTACGAGCAGTACTTC. Encoded protein: CASSFWLVGDRGSYEQYF.

This clone was seen only once. V and J are TRBV5-1 and TRBJ2-5, with 13 bases fitting TRBD2. Germline CDR1 is SGHRS and CDR2 is YFSETQ. V shed 0 bases and J 5 bases; nucleotides not matched to a gene: 7. The CDR3 extends over 17 amino acids. CDR3 residues: CASSLALLAGGLETQYF. In DNA, the CDR3 is TGCGCCAGCAGCTTGGCCCTACTAGCGGGAGGGCTTGAGACCCAGTACTTC.

The chain combines TRBV11-3 with TRBJ1-1; the D is unclear. This CDR3 comprises 13 residues. Trimming pared 5 bases from V and 3 bases from J, leaving 10 bases between. The germline CDR1 and CDR2 sequences are SGHNT and YENEEA. CDR3 sequence (DNA): TGTGCCAGCAGCAAACAAGAATACACTGAAGCTTTCTTT. This sequence encodes CASSKQEYTEAFF.